This record looks at one T cell receptor beta chain sequence and its context. A single count supports this clone. No antigen is known for it. The sample holds no much larger clone one base away, and base qualities are not on file. Libraries were prepared through the immunoSEQ multiplex PCR assay. TCRdb holds this immuneACCESS table with in-frame rearrangements only. Some clones are missing; in checked studies, unresolved V genes explain under half, and the rest has no known cause. The sample profile shows more than 95,000 clones; about 93% of them were found once. The top ten hold roughly 2.6% of the sample. This record comes from a study of control samples from healthy donors and cancer patients (TCRdb year 2020). Sample: blood. This receptor was obtained from a man aged 25 to 45 in good health.

The CDR3 protein: CASSPLRQGPTHTEAFF. The nucleotide sequence is given as TGTGCCAGCTCACCCCTGCGGCAGGGGCCCACACACACTGAAGCTTTCTTT. The chain couples TRBV18 to TRBJ1-1; perhaps TRBD1 is the D gene, with 6 bases matching. The CDR3 sequence holds 17 residues, the cysteine and phenylalanine included. This entry keeps only the CDR3 DNA: 51 bases, framed from base 1. V is pared back by 3 bases and J by 3 bases, with 20 bases lying between the germline termini. Based on the germline V gene, the CDR1 and CDR2 sequences are KGHSH and LQKENI. When the CDR3 is completed using the reference TRBV18 and TRBJ1-1 genes on either side, the full variable domain is NAGVMQNPRHLVRRRGQEARLRCSPMKGHSHVYWYRQLPEEGLKFMVYLQKENIIDESGMPKERFSAEFPKEGPSILRIQQVVRGDSAAYFCASSPLRQGPTHTEAFFGQGTRLTVV.